The next 27 T cell receptor beta chains were all read from a single sample in a study of regulatory T cells in long-lasting Graves disease (dated by TCRdb to about 2021). Library preparation employed multiplex PCR. The listed sequencing device is Illumina HiSeq 4000. CDR3 regions were amplified by Arm-PCR with iRepertoire HTBI primers to construct TCR beta libraries. TCRdb took the public reads, trimmed them with fastp at Q25, ran MiXCR for clone calling and kept in-frame beta chains. Identical CDR3 protein sequences are pooled into one entry, listed with their most common genes and DNA. The sample includes approximately 380,000 distinct CDR3 sequences, with less than 25% observed a single time. The ten largest clones take up more than 20% of the sample. The time point label, read with the paper, signifies: persistent/refractory GD, antithyroid drugs over 5 years with positive TRAb. For both TCR sequencing and RNA sequencing, RNA was extracted from PBMCs using TRIzol.

Sequencing was performed on peripheral blood mononuclear cells (PBMCs), taken when the disease was refractory, from a patient treated with antithyroid drugs. The receptors were gathered from a female donor with Graves disease.

The sample holds many counts of this clonotype. The chain is built from TRBV28 and TRBJ1-2; 8 positions match TRBD1. This CDR3 region has 14 residues. In germline, CDR1 is MDHEN, CDR2 SYDVKM. V gave up 1 base and J gave up 7 bases; unmatched junction bases: 5. Here the CDR3 reads CASSLSGQGSGYTF. The DNA of the CDR3 is TGTGCCAGCAGTTTATCCGGACAGGGAAGTGGCTACACCTTC.

The table lists this clonotype with a few counts. The chain is built from TRBV15 and TRBJ2-2; no clear D gene. The CDR3 is 15 amino acids. V was shortened by 4 bases and J by 4 bases, with 13 bases between the two germline ends. The germline gives CDR1 LNHNV, CDR2 YYDKDF (reference sequence). The CDR3 is CATSITQQTTGELFF. In DNA, the CDR3 is TGTGCCACCAGCATCACCCAGCAGACCACCGGGGAGCTGTTTTTT.

This clonotype has at least ten counts. V gene TRBV29-1 combines with J gene TRBJ1-5, with D unclear. The CDR3 totals 13 residues. Per germline, CDR1 SQVTM and CDR2 ANQGSEA. Trimming took 4 bases from V and 0 from J, leaving 7 bases between them. The CDR3 region has the DNA TGCAGCGTTGCTAGGGATAGCAATCAGCCCCAGCATTTT. Translation: CSVARDSNQPQHF.

This clonotype was seen only a few times. The chain recombines TRBV5-4 with TRBJ1-1; the match to TRBD1 covers 9 bases. The CDR3 loop spans 14 amino acids. V gave up 4 bases and J gave up 4 bases; unmatched junction bases: 5. Germline CDR1 SGHNT, CDR2 YYREEE (reference sequence). The DNA of the CDR3 is TGTGCCAGCAGCGTCGGACAGGGGAGCACTGAAGCTTTCTTT. This encodes CASSVGQGSTEAFF.

This clonotype showed up many times. This chain connects TRBV6-2 or TRBV6-3 to TRBJ2-2; 11 bases fit TRBD2. The V segment lost 7 bases and the J segment 6 bases; nucleotides outside the gene matches: 13. The CDR3 totals 17 residues. Germline V gene data show CDR1 as MNHEY and CDR2 as SVGEGT. As DNA, the CDR3 is TGTGCCAGCACCCTAACGGGACTAGCGGCCGGGGCCGGGGAGCTGTTTTTT. Protein product: CASTLTGLAAGAGELFF.

This clonotype was observed many times. The rearrangement uses TRBV6-2 or TRBV6-3 and TRBJ2-5; either TRBD1 or TRBD2 may fit D (6 bases each). The V gene's germline CDR1 is MNHEY and CDR2 SVGEGT. V lost 3 bases and J 3 bases, leaving 11 bases between the germline ends. CDR3 length: 14 amino acids. The CDR3 here is CASSYDGGEETQYF. The CDR3 region has the DNA TGTGCCAGCAGTTATGACGGGGGCGAAGAGACCCAGTACTTC.

V and J are TRBV18 and TRBJ2-5; TRBD2 aligns across 7 bases. V lost 3 bases to trimming and J lost 3 bases; unmatched junction nucleotides: 10. The CDR3 consists of 16 residues. Germline loops: CDR1 KGHSH, CDR2 LQKENI. CDR3 protein: CASSPRKRGVEETQYF. In DNA form, the CDR3 reads TGTGCCAGCTCACCTCGAAAACGGGGGGTGGAAGAGACCCAGTACTTC.

This clonotype was seen at least ten times. This chain links TRBV28 with TRBJ2-6; possibly TRBD1 for D (6 bases). The CDR3 has 15 amino acids. Germline CDR1 MDHEN, CDR2 SYDVKM. With 8 bases removed from V and 4 bases from J, the gap between germline ends came to 15 bases. CDR3 region: CASAIRGLGANVLTF. For the CDR3, the DNA is TGTGCCAGCGCTATTAGGGGGTTGGGGGCCAACGTCCTGACTTTC.

This clonotype was seen only a few times. The DNA for the CDR3 is TGTGCCAGCAGCCCGGGACAGACCATCCAAGAGACCCAGTACTTC. Residues: CASSPGQTIQETQYF. The chain has TRBV11-2 and TRBJ2-5, with TRBD1 identical over 7 bases. The V and J ends lost 5 bases and 1 base, in that order; junction bases with no gene match: 7. Germline CDR1 reads SGHAT; CDR2 reads FQNNGV. The CDR3 consists of 15 residues. Based on the CDR3 plus reference TRBV11-2 and TRBJ2-5, the full variable domain is EAGVAQSPRYKIIEKRQSVAFWCNPISGHATLYWYQQILGQGPKLLIQFQNNGVVDDSQLPKDRFSAERLKGVDSTLKIQPAKLEDSAVYLCASSPGQTIQETQYFGPGTRLLVL.

This clonotype has a count of ten or more. This chain uses TRBV6-1 with TRBJ1-5; D gene ambiguous. The V gene's germline CDR1 is MNHNS and CDR2 SASEGT. Trimming cost V 11 bases and J 5 bases, with 13 bases left between them. The CDR3 sequence is 12 residues long. DNA for the CDR3: TGTGCCGCTCGTACGGAGGATCAGCCCCAGCATTTT. It specifies CAARTEDQPQHF.

The chain recombines TRBV6-1 with TRBJ2-1; D unresolved. The V gene's germline CDR1 is MNHNS and CDR2 SASEGT. Trimming removed 9 bases from V and 0 bases from J, with 15 bases in between. This CDR3 region has 15 residues. The CDR3 nucleotides read TGTGCCAGTAGCTTTACAGCGAGCTCCTACAATGAGCAGTTCTTC. It encodes CASSFTASSYNEQFF.

This clonotype was detected only a few times. The chain recombines TRBV6-1 with TRBJ1-2, with D perhaps TRBD1 (5 bases). CDR1 and CDR2 (germline): MNHNS, SASEGT. The V gene lost 8 bases and the J gene lost 8 bases, with 21 bases spanning the gap. The CDR3 sequence is 14 residues long. The CDR3 DNA reads TGTGCCAGCCGTCCTGGACCCTCAGAGGGGGGCTACACCTTC. It codes for CASRPGPSEGGYTF.

This clonotype showed up many times. The J gene is TRBJ2-5, the V gene TRBV7-9; tentative D call: TRBD1 (6 bases). CDR3 length equals 15 residues. CDR1 and CDR2 (germline): SEHNR, FQNEAQ (reference sequence). Trimming removed 4 bases at V and 2 bases at J, with 14 bases between. The CDR3 region is CASSSYTDSQETQYF. As DNA, the CDR3 is TGTGCCAGCAGCTCGTACACGGACAGTCAAGAGACCCAGTACTTC.

This chain connects TRBV6-5 to TRBJ2-7; 7 bases map to TRBD1. Trimming took 4 bases from V and 3 from J; bases not matched to a gene: 3. CDR1 is MNHEY and CDR2 is SVGAGI in the germline V gene. The CDR3 runs 13 residues. The CDR3 here is CASSSQGLYEQYF. CDR3 DNA sequence: TGTGCCAGCAGTTCACAGGGGCTCTACGAGCAGTACTTC.

This clonotype was found a few times. The rearrangement joins TRBV11-2 to TRBJ2-2; no clear D gene. CDR1 is SGHAT and CDR2 is FQNNGV in the germline V gene. Trimming pared 5 bases from V and 3 bases from J, leaving 16 bases between. The CDR3 runs 16 residues. In nucleotides, the CDR3 is TGTGCCAGCAGCCTGGGGAAGGGCAGAGACACCGGGGAGCTGTTTTTT. This encodes CASSLGKGRDTGELFF.

This chain joins TRBV29-1 and TRBJ1-2, with D unresolved. This CDR3 region has 12 residues. V gave up 6 bases and J gave up 6 bases, with 14 bases separating them. The germline V gene has CDR1 SQVTM and CDR2 ANQGSEA. CDR3 protein: CSVHTSEDGYTF. The CDR3 DNA sequence: TGCAGCGTCCACACGTCCGAGGATGGCTACACCTTC.

This clonotype showed up just a few times. The V and J genes are TRBV30 and TRBJ1-6; TRBD1 might be the D (5 bases). Per the germline V gene, CDR1 is GTSNPN and CDR2 is SVGIG (reference sequence). The V end was cut by 1 base, the J end by 7 bases, with 14 bases between. The CDR3 runs 15 residues. The CDR3 DNA reads TGTGCCTGGAGTGGGAAGGGGAGAGACAATTCACCCCTCCACTTT. It specifies CAWSGKGRDNSPLHF. Filled out from reference TRBV30 and TRBJ1-6, the complete variable domain reads SQTIHQWPATLVQPVGSPLSLECTVEGTSNPNLYWYRQAAGRGLQLLFYSVGIGQISSEVPQNLSASRPQDRQFILSSKKLLLSDSGFYLCAWSGKGRDNSPLHFGNGTRLTVT.

This chain links TRBV7-8 with TRBJ1-2; D gene uncertain. V shed 0 bases and J shed 4 bases, with 12 bases lying between them. CDR1 SGHVS and CDR2 FQNEAQ come from the germline V gene. The CDR3 loop spans 15 amino acids. The CDR3 protein is CASSLAPQSGYGYTF. In nucleotides, the CDR3 is TGTGCCAGCAGCTTAGCGCCTCAGTCGGGCTATGGCTACACCTTC. The whole variable domain, filled in from reference TRBV7-8 and TRBJ1-2, reads GAGVSQSPRYKVAKRGQDVALRCDPISGHVSLFWYQQALGQGPEFLTYFQNEAQLDKSGLPSDRFFAERPEGSVSTLKIQRTQQEDSAVYLCASSLAPQSGYGYTFGSGTRLTVV.

This clonotype was counted ten times or more. The gene calls are TRBV7-2 and TRBJ2-5; the match to TRBD2 covers 11 bases. This CDR3 is 16 amino acids long. From germline, CDR1 is SGHTA and CDR2 FQGNSA. V shed 0 bases and J 2 bases; nucleotides not matched to a gene: 2. CDR3 DNA sequence: TGTGCCAGCAGCTTAGCCGGGACTAGCGGACAAGAGACCCAGTACTTC. Its protein product is CASSLAGTSGQETQYF.

This clonotype appeared a few times. V is TRBV7-2 and J is TRBJ2-3; D gene unclear. Germline CDR1 SGHTA, CDR2 FQGNSA. The CDR3 is 12 amino acids. V shed 3 bases and J shed 4 bases, with 5 bases lying between them. The CDR3 sequence is CASSFRADTQYF. CDR3 in DNA: TGTGCCAGCAGCTTTCGGGCAGATACGCAGTATTTT.

This clonotype was counted once. This rearrangement joins TRBV2 to TRBJ1-6; no firm D call. The CDR3 consists of 10 residues. In germline, CDR1 is SNHLY, CDR2 FYNNEI. Deletions cut 6 bases from V and 14 bases from J, with 8 bases between. The CDR3 here is CASSSGTLHF. The CDR3 nucleotides read TGTGCCAGCAGCTCTGGGACCCTCCACTTT.

This clonotype was observed at least ten times. This chain connects TRBV12-3 or TRBV12-4 to TRBJ1-2; no clear D gene. This CDR3 is 16 amino acids long. V shed 3 bases and J shed 3 bases, with 17 bases lying between them. CDR3: CASSFVKGPGDYGYTF. The CDR3, as DNA: TGTGCCAGCAGTTTCGTTAAGGGTCCGGGAGACTATGGCTACACCTTC.

As concerns this clonotype: A much larger clone differs by one base, so this may be a read error. The chain recombines TRBV29-1 with TRBJ1-1; 8 nucleotides line up with TRBD1. The germline gives CDR1 SQVTM, CDR2 ANQGSEA. This CDR3 is 14 amino acids long. The CDR3 DNA follows: TGCAACGTTGAAGTGACAGGGGTAGGGACTGAAGCTTTCTTT. Translating it yields CNVEVTGVGTEAFF. Full variable domain (remainder filled in from reference TRBV29-1 and TRBJ1-1): SAVISQKPSRDICQRGTSLTIQCQVDSQVTMMFWYRQQPGQSLTLIATANQGSEATYESGFVIDKFPISRPNLTFSTLTVSNMSPEDSSIYLCNVEVTGVGTEAFFGQGTRLTVV.

The chain links TRBV28 to TRBJ2-4, with 15 bases aligning to TRBD2. CDR3 size: 17 residues. V lost 5 bases and J lost 6; bases outside the gene matches: 8. CDR1 is MDHEN and CDR2 is SYDVKM in the germline V gene. CDR3 residues: CASSRGTSGRTRNIQYF. In nucleotides, the CDR3 is TGTGCCAGCAGTCGGGGGACTAGCGGGAGGACCAGAAACATTCAGTACTTC.

This clonotype has only a few counts. The gene calls are TRBV30 and TRBJ2-2; D is unresolved. The CDR3 has 17 residues. Germline V gene lookup returns CDR1 GTSNPN and CDR2 SVGIG (reference sequence). The V end was cut by 0 bases, the J end by 1 base, with 15 bases between. For the CDR3, the DNA is TGTGCCTGGAGTGTAGTGGCAGATTCTCTGAACACCGGGGAGCTGTTTTTT. Encoded protein: CAWSVVADSLNTGELFF.

Details on this clonotype: Being one base from a much bigger clone, this may be a read error. The chain employs TRBV12-3 or TRBV12-4 and TRBJ1-5; D is uncertain. V dropped 4 bases and J dropped 2 bases, with 3 bases sitting between them. This CDR3 region has 12 residues. CDR3 nucleotides: TGTGCCAGCAGTTGGGGCAATCAGCCCCAGCATTTT. Translated, it gives CASSWGNQPQHF.

The V gene is TRBV20-1, the J gene TRBJ1-6; no firm D call. Germline V CDR1 and CDR2: DFQATT, SNEGSKA (reference sequence). This CDR3 has 14 amino acids. V lost 2 bases and J 10 bases, leaving 15 bases between the germline ends. The CDR3 loop reads CSARIGGEWSPLHF. DNA of the CDR3: TGCAGTGCTAGAATCGGTGGGGAGTGGTCACCCCTCCACTTT.